The sequence of this T cell receptor beta chain was determined in a study of T cells in Graves' hyperthyroidism and ophthalmopathy. Overall study results and limits: A median approximately 6.5 months before onset, the model predicted ophthalmopathy.

RNA transcripts served as the template for amplifying TCR beta CDR3 regions. Initially, a first-round RT-PCR of the TCR CDR3 employed the HTBI primer set. TCRdb called the multiplex PCR reads again in MiXCR, with one record for every CDR3 protein. Of hundreds of thousands of distinct CDR3 sequences in the sample, approximately 15% were seen once. The germline V gene has CDR1 LGHNT and CDR2 FRNRAP. The CDR3 loop spans 14 amino acids. Trimming at V came to 6 bases and at J to 0 bases, leaving 4 bases not matched to a gene. A Clinical Activity Score of at least 3, a NOSPECS grade of at least 4 and a duration under 3 months were recorded in the ophthalmopathy patients. Diagnosing involved the use of clinical symptoms, serum thyroxine and TRAb, thyroid ultrasound and orbital computed tomography. This clonotype was observed a handful of times. Its specificity is unknown.

This sequence was found in a middle-aged woman with Graves' ophthalmopathy. Sequenced: blood. The chain joins TRBV12-5 to TRBJ2-7; 8 positions match TRBD2. The CDR3 DNA sequence: TGTGCTAGTGGCCGGGGACTAGACTCCTACGAGCAGTACTTC. Translation: CASGRGLDSYEQYF.